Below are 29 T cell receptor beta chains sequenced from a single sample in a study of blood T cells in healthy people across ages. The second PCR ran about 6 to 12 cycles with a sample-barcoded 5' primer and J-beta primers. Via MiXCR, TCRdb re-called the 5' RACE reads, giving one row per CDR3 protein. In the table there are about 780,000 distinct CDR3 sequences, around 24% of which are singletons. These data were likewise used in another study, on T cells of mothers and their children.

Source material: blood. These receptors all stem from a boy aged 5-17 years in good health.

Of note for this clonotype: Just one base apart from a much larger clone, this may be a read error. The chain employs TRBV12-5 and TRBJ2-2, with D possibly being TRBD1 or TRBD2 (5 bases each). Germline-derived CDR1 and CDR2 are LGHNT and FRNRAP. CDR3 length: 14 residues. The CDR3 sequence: CASGFPPDTGALFF. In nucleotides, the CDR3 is TGTGCTAGTGGTTTCCCCCCAGACACCGGGGCGCTGTTTTTT.

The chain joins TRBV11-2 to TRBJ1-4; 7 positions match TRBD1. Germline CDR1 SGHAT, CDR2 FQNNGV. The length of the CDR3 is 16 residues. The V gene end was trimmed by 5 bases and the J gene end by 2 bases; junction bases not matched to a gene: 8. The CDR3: CASSVKVRGTNEKLFF. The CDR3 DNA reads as TGTGCCAGCAGCGTAAAGGTCAGGGGGACTAATGAAAAACTGTTTTTT. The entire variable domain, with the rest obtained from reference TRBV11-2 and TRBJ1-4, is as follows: EAGVAQSPRYKIIEKRQSVAFWCNPISGHATLYWYQQILGQGPKLLIQFQNNGVVDDSQLPKDRFSAERLKGVDSTLKIQPAKLEDSAVYLCASSVKVRGTNEKLFFGSGTQLSVL.

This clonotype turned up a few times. The CDR3, as DNA: TGTGCCAGCAGGGCGACTAGCGGGGTTGTCTACGAGCAGTACTTC. Protein sequence: CASRATSGVVYEQYF. The gene calls are TRBV12-3 or TRBV12-4 and TRBJ2-7; 11 bases match TRBD2. This CDR3 has 15 amino acids. V was clipped by 6 bases and J by 3 bases; unmatched bases: 7.

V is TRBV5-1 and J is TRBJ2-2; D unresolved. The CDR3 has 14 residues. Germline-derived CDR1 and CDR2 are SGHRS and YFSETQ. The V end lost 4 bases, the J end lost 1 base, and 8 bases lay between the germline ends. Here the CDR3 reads CASSPDQNTGELFF. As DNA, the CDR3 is TGCGCCAGCAGCCCGGATCAGAACACCGGGGAGCTGTTTTTT.

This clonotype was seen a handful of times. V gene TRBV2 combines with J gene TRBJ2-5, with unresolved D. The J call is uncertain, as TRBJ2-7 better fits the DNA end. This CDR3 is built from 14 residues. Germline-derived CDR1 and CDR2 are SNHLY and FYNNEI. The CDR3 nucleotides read TGTGCCAGCAGTGAGGAACCTCTTACCTACGAGCAGTACTTC. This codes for CASSEEPLTYEQYF.

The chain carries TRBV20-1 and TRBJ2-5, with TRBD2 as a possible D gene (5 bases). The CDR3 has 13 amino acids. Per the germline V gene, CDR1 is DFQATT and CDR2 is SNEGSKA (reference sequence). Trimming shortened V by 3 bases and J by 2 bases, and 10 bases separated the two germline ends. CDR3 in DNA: TGCAGTGCTAGGAGGGCAAATCAAGAGACCCAGTACTTC. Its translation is CSARRANQETQYF.

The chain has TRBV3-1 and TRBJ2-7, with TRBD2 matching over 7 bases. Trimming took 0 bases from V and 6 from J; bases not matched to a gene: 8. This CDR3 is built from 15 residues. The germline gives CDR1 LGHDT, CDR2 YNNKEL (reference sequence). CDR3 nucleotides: TGTGCCAGCAGCCAAGATTCACGGGAGGCCCTCGAGCAGTACTTC. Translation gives CASSQDSREALEQYF.

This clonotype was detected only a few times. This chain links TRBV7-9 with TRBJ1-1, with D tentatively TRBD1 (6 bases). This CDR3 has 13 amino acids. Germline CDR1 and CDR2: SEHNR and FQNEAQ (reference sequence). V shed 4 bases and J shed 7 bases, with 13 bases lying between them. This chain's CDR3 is CASSSLDRFEAFF. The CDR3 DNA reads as TGTGCCAGCAGCTCCTTAGACAGGTTTGAAGCTTTCTTT. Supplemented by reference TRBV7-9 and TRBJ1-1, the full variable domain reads DTGVSQNPRHKITKRGQNVTFRCDPISEHNRLYWYRQTLGQGPEFLTYFQNEAQLEKSRLLSDRFSAERPKGSFSTLEIQRTEQGDSAMYLCASSSLDRFEAFFGQGTRLTVV.

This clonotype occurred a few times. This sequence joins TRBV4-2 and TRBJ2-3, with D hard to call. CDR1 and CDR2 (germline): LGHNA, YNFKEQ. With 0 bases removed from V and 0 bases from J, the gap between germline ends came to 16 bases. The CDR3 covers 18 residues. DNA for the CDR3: TGTGCCAGCAGCCAAGATATCAGCGCTCTACCTAGCACAGATACGCAGTATTTT. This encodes CASSQDISALPSTDTQYF.

The CDR3 loop is CASSLLAGKTTDTQYF. The DNA for the CDR3 is TGCGCCAGCAGCCTTCTAGCGGGGAAGACAACAGATACGCAGTATTTT. The chain joins TRBV4-1 to TRBJ2-3; TRBD2 agrees at 9 bases. The CDR3 extends over 16 amino acids. Germline trimming cut 4 bases from V and 3 bases from J; bases unmatched to any gene: 8. The germline V gene encodes CDR1 MGHRA and CDR2 YSYEKL.

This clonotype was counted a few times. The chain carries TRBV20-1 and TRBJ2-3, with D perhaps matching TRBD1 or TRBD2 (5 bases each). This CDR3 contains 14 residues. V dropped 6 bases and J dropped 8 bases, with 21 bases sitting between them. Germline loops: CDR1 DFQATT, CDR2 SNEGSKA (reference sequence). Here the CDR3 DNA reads TGCAGTGCCTTCGTCTCGGGACGCTCGGCTACGCAGTATTTT. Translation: CSAFVSGRSATQYF.

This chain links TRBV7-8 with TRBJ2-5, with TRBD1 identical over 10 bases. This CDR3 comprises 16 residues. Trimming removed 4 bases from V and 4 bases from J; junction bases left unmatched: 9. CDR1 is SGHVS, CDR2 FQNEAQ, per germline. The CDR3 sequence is CASSSIRDRGRETQYF. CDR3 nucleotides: TGTGCCAGCAGCTCTATCAGGGACAGGGGTCGAGAGACCCAGTACTTC.

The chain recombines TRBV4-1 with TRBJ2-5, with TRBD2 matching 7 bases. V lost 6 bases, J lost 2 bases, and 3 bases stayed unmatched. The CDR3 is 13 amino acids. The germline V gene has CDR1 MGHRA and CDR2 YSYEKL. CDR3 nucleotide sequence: TGCGCCAGCAGACCTAGCGGTCAAGAGACCCAGTACTTC. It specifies CASRPSGQETQYF.

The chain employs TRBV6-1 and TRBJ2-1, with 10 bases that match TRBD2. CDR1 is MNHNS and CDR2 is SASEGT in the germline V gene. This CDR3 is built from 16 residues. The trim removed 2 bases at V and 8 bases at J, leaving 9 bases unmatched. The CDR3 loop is CASSEFLAGEMYEQFF. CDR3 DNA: TGTGCCAGCAGTGAATTTCTAGCGGGGGAAATGTATGAGCAGTTCTTC.

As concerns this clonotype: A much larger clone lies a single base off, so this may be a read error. CDR3 sequence: CASSFIDSLETQYF. CDR3 DNA: TGTGCCAGCAGCTTTATAGACTCGCTCGAGACCCAGTACTTC. The chain links TRBV7-9 to TRBJ2-5; D is uncertain. The CDR3 length is 14 residues. Per germline, CDR1 SEHNR and CDR2 FQNEAQ (reference sequence). V lost 3 bases and J lost 5, with 13 bases in between.

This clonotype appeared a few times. The CDR3 region has the DNA TGTGCCAGCAGTCCAGAAGACAGGAACACTGAAGCTTTCTTT. Encoded protein: CASSPEDRNTEAFF. The chain joins TRBV12-3 or TRBV12-4 to TRBJ1-1; a weak D match, TRBD1 (5 bases). The V and J ends lost 5 bases and 1 base respectively, with 11 bases between them. The CDR3 totals 14 residues.

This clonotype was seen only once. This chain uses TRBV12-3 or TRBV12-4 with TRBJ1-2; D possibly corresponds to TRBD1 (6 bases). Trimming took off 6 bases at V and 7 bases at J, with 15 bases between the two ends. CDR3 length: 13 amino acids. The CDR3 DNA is TGTGCCAGCAGCACAAGCACAGGGTCTGGCTACACCTTC. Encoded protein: CASSTSTGSGYTF.

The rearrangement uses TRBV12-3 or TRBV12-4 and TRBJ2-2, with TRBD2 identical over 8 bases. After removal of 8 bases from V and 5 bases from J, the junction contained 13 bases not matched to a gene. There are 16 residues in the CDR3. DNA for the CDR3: TGTGCCAGCTCCCTCTCGGCCGGCGGGGGGACCGGGGAGCTGTTTTTT. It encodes CASSLSAGGGTGELFF.

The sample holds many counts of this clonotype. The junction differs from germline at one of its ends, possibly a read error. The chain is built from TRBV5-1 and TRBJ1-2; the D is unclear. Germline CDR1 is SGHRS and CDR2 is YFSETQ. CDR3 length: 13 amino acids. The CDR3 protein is CASSSTVNYGYTF. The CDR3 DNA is TGTGCCAGCAGTTCGACTGTTAACTATGGCTACACCTTC.

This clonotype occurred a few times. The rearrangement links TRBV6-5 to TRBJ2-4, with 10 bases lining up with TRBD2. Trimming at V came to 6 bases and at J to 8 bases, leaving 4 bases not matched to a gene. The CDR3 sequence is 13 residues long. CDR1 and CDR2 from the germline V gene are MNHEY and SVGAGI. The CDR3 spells CASRPSGGDIQYF. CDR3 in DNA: TGTGCCAGCAGACCTAGCGGGGGTGACATTCAGTACTTC.

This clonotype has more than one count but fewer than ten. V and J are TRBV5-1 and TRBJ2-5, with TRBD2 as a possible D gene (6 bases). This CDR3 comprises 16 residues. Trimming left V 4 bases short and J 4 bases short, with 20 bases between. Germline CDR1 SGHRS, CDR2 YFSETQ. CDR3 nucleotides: TGCGCCAGCAGCCGTTCGGGGGACTGGACGAGAGAGACCCAGTACTTC. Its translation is CASSRSGDWTRETQYF. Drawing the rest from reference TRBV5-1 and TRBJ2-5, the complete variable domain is KAGVTQTPRYLIKTRGQQVTLSCSPISGHRSVSWYQQTPGQGLQFLFEYFSETQRNKGNFPGRFSGRQFSNSRSEMNVSTLELGDSALYLCASSRSGDWTRETQYFGPGTRLLVL.

The CDR3: CATQTSGGAGAQETQYF. CDR3 in DNA: TGTGCCACCCAAACCTCGGGGGGAGCGGGGGCCCAAGAGACCCAGTACTTC. The chain is built from TRBV10-3 and TRBJ2-5; 8 bases are shared with TRBD2. The CDR3 is 17 residues long. Germline V gene sequence: CDR1 ENHRY, CDR2 SYGVKD. V shed 10 bases and J 1 base; nucleotides not matched to a gene: 17.

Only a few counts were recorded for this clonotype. CDR3 in amino acids: CASALWGGNSPLHF. Here the CDR3 DNA reads TGTGCTAGTGCCCTGTGGGGGGGGAATTCACCCCTCCACTTT. V usage is TRBV12-5 and J usage is TRBJ1-6, with a weak D call TRBD1 (5 bases). Per the germline V gene, CDR1 is LGHNT and CDR2 is FRNRAP. The length of the CDR3 is 14 residues. Deletions cut 7 bases from V and 7 bases from J, with 14 bases between.

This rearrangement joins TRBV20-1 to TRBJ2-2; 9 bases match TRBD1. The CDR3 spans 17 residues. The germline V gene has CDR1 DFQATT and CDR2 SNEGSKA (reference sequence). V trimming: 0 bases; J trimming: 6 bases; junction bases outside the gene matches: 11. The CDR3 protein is CSARDRRDRVIAGELFF. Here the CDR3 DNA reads TGCAGTGCTAGAGATCGACGGGACAGGGTGATAGCCGGGGAGCTGTTTTTT.

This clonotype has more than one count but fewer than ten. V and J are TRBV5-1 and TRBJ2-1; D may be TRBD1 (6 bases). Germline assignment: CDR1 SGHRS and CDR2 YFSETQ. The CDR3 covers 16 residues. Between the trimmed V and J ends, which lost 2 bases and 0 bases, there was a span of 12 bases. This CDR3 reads CASSFGGLSSYNEQFF. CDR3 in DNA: TGCGCCAGCAGCTTTGGGGGCTTGAGCTCCTACAATGAGCAGTTCTTC.

The CDR3 DNA reads TGTGCCAGCAGCTCCAGCGGGGTGCTACAAGAGACCCAGTACTTC. Its translation is CASSSSGVLQETQYF. V usage is TRBV13 and J usage is TRBJ2-1; 7 positions match TRBD2. The DNA matches TRBJ2-5 better at its end, which makes the J call doubtful. The CDR3 loop spans 15 amino acids. Germline assignment: CDR1 PRHDT and CDR2 FYEKMQ (reference sequence).

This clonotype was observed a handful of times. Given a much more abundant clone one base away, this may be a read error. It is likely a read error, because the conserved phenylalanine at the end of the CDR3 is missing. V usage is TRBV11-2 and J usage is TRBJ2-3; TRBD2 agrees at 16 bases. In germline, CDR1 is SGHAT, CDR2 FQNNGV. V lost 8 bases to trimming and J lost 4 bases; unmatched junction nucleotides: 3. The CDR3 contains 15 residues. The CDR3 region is CASGGTSGGADTQYL. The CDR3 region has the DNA TGTGCCAGCGGCGGGACTAGCGGGGGGGCAGATACGCAGTATCTT.

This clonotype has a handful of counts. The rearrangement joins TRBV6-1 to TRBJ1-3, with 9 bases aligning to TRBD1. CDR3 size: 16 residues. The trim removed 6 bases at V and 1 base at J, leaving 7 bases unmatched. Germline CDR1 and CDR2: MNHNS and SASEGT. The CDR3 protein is CASRPGQGLSGNTIYF. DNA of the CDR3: TGTGCCAGCAGACCGGGACAGGGACTATCTGGAAACACCATATATTTT.

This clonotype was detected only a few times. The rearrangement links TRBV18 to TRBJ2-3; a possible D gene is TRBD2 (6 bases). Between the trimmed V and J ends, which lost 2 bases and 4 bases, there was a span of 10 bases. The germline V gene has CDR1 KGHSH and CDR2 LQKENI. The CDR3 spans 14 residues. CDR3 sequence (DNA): TGTGCCAGCTCACCAGGGAGGTCGGCAGATACGCAGTATTTT. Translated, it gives CASSPGRSADTQYF.